This entry describes one T cell receptor beta chain. This specimen comes from a study of control samples from healthy donors and cancer patients. TCRdb keeps only in-frame clones here, not all; method: immunoSEQ multiplex PCR. The sample includes about 140,000 clones, just over 85% of them seen just once. Sequenced material: blood. The clonotype comes from a man younger than 35 in good health.

The CDR3 coding sequence is TGTGCCAGCAGTTCGTCAGGGGCCGTAAATGAGCTGTTTTTT. This translates into CASSSSGAVNELFF. This chain joins TRBV6-6 and TRBJ1-4; the D gene is possibly TRBD1 (6 bases). CDR1 MNHNY and CDR2 SVGAGI come from the germline V gene (reference sequence). Trimming cost V 4 bases and J 14 bases, with 20 bases left between them. The CDR3 spans 14 residues.